The next 17 T cell receptor beta chains were all read from a single sample in a study of identical twins. Each CDR3 protein is one row after TCRdb ran MiXCR on the 5' RACE reads. The sample lists roughly 290,000 distinct CDR3 sequences, roughly 10% occurring once. These same data were also listed under a study on yellow fever vaccine responses in identical twins.

Specimen: CD8+ T cells sorted from blood. These receptors originate from a woman aged 18 to 35 in good health.

The chain is built from TRBV7-2 and TRBJ2-7, with D possibly matching TRBD2 (6 bases). Germline values: CDR1 SGHTA, CDR2 FQGNSA. The CDR3 contains 14 residues. The V end lost 6 bases, the J end lost 2 bases, and 14 bases lay between the germline ends. The CDR3 region is CASRPGDGPYEQYF. DNA for the CDR3: TGTGCCAGCAGGCCGGGAGACGGCCCCTACGAGCAGTACTTC.

In this sample, this clonotype turned up many times. The J gene is TRBJ2-1, the V gene TRBV7-9, with 7 positions matching TRBD1. After removal of 3 bases from V and 4 bases from J, the junction contained 6 bases not matched to a gene. This CDR3 contains 15 residues. Looked up from germline, CDR1 is SEHNR and CDR2 is FQNEAQ (reference sequence). The CDR3 region is CASSLGQTAYNEQFF. The CDR3, as DNA: TGTGCCAGCAGCTTGGGACAGACCGCGTACAATGAGCAGTTCTTC.

As regards this clonotype: This may stem from a read error, because a much larger clone lies one nucleotide away. The rearrangement uses TRBV5-6 and TRBJ2-1; D uncertain. Germline V lookup: CDR1 SGHDT, CDR2 YYEEEE. Trimming removed 2 bases at V and 3 bases at J, with 15 bases between. The CDR3 length is 16 residues. CDR3 bases: TGTGCCAGCAGCTTTCCGGCAGCGAAGCTCTACAATGAGCAGTTCTTC. It is translated as CASSFPAAKLYNEQFF. Full variable domain (rest looked up from reference TRBV5-6 and TRBJ2-1): DAGVTQSPTHLIKTRGQQVTLRCSPKSGHDTVSWYQQALGQGPQFIFQYYEEEERQRGNFPDRFSGHQFPNYSSELNVNALLLGDSALYLCASSFPAAKLYNEQFFGPGTRLTVL.

This clonotype was seen at least ten times. This sequence joins TRBV11-2 and TRBJ2-2, with 9 bases fitting TRBD2. The length of the CDR3 is 14 residues. Germline CDR1 reads SGHAT; CDR2 reads FQNNGV. The DNA for the CDR3 is TGTGCAACCCAGGCGGGAGGGCCACCCGGGGAGCTGTTTTTT. Encoded protein: CATQAGGPPGELFF. The whole variable domain, filled in from reference TRBV11-2 and TRBJ2-2, reads EAGVAQSPRYKIIEKRQSVAFWCNPISGHATLYWYQQILGQGPKLLIQFQNNGVVDDSQLPKDRFSAERLKGVDSTLKIQPAKLEDSAVYLCATQAGGPPGELFFGEGSRLTVL.

This clonotype occurred a few times. V and J are TRBV25-1 and TRBJ2-3; the match to TRBD2 covers 12 bases. V lost 3 bases and J lost 1; bases outside the gene matches: 8. Germline lookup yields CDR1 MGHDK and CDR2 SYGVNS. The CDR3 totals 18 residues. The CDR3 nucleotides are TGTGCCAGCAGTGACCTAGCGGGAGGGCCGAAGGGCACAGATACGCAGTATTTT. It specifies CASSDLAGGPKGTDTQYF.

There are many counts of this clonotype. The chain links TRBV20-1 to TRBJ1-5; no reliable D call. Germline loops: CDR1 DFQATT, CDR2 SNEGSKA (reference sequence). V was pared by 0 bases and J by 4 bases, with 13 bases between. The length of the CDR3 is 15 residues. In DNA, the CDR3 is TGCAGTGCTAGAGATCCCGTATCTTATAATCAGCCCCAGCATTTT. Translated: CSARDPVSYNQPQHF.

In its sample, this clonotype was seen a few times. This chain uses TRBV29-1 with TRBJ1-3; 7 bases are a match to TRBD1. Germline-derived CDR1 and CDR2 are SQVTM and ANQGSEA. V trimming: 6 bases; J trimming: 0 bases; junction bases outside the gene matches: 17. The CDR3 covers 18 residues. The CDR3 is CSVAGRAVEGASGNTIYF. The DNA of the CDR3 is TGCAGCGTCGCTGGGCGGGCGGTGGAGGGGGCCTCTGGAAACACCATATATTTT.

This clonotype was found many times. Here the CDR3 DNA reads TGCGCCAGCAGCTATTTTACCGGGTACGACGGTCGCTACGAGCAGTACTTC. As protein: CASSYFTGYDGRYEQYF. The genes are TRBV5-1 and TRBJ2-7; D unclear. From germline, CDR1 is SGHRS and CDR2 YFSETQ. The CDR3 is made up of 17 amino acids. Trimming took 3 bases from V and 3 from J, leaving 22 bases between them.

This clonotype was seen ten or more times. This sequence joins TRBV28 and TRBJ2-7, with D possibly matching TRBD1 (5 bases). The length of the CDR3 is 14 residues. Trimming took 3 bases from V and 2 from J, leaving 11 bases between them. Germline V gene lookup returns CDR1 MDHEN and CDR2 SYDVKM. CDR3 coding DNA: TGTGCCAGCAGTTTGTACAGGTTCCCCTACGAGCAGTACTTC. It codes for CASSLYRFPYEQYF.

This clonotype was counted between two and nine times. The chain recombines TRBV29-1 with TRBJ2-3, with 11 bases aligning to TRBD2. V shed 2 bases, J shed 3 bases, and the junction held 4 bases outside the gene matches. The CDR3 extends over 15 amino acids. Germline-derived CDR1 and CDR2 are SQVTM and ANQGSEA. The CDR3 DNA reads as TGCAGCGTTGAAACTAGCGGGAGTCGAACAGATACGCAGTATTTT. It codes for CSVETSGSRTDTQYF.

This clonotype was seen ten or more times. This chain connects TRBV10-2 to TRBJ1-4; unclear D gene. Per the germline V gene, CDR1 is WSHSY and CDR2 is SAAADI. Trimming cost V 5 bases and J 0 bases, with 7 bases left between them. The CDR3 covers 14 residues. This CDR3 reads CASSRAATNEKLFF. The CDR3 coding sequence is TGCGCCAGCAGTCGAGCGGCAACTAATGAAAAACTGTTTTTT.

This clonotype was observed a handful of times. The V gene is TRBV10-3, the J gene TRBJ2-7; TRBD1 matches at 9 bases. V lost 7 bases, J lost 2 bases, and 12 bases stayed unmatched. CDR1 is ENHRY, CDR2 SYGVKD, per germline. The CDR3 is made up of 16 amino acids. CDR3 nucleotides: TGTGCCATCATTCCCCACCGGGACAGGGTTACCTACGAGCAGTACTTC. Residues: CAIIPHRDRVTYEQYF.

This clonotype was seen many times. The V call is TRBV2, the J call TRBJ2-5; D unclear. The CDR3 has 14 amino acids. V was shortened by 0 bases and J by 2 bases, with 7 bases between the two germline ends. Germline V lookup: CDR1 SNHLY, CDR2 FYNNEI. The chain's CDR3 is CASSEAKGQETQYF. The CDR3 nucleotides are TGTGCCAGCAGTGAAGCGAAAGGGCAAGAGACCCAGTACTTC.

This clonotype came up many times. J is TRBJ2-7 and V is TRBV27; possibly TRBD2 for D (6 bases). Trimming shortened V by 3 bases and J by 5 bases, and 8 bases separated the two germline ends. Germline values: CDR1 MNHEY, CDR2 SMNVEV (reference sequence). The CDR3 covers 12 residues. The CDR3 protein is CASSLTGDEQYF. CDR3 DNA: TGTGCCAGCAGTTTGACGGGGGACGAGCAGTACTTC.

Comments on this clonotype: A much more abundant neighbour one base away suggests this may be a read error. The chain combines TRBV7-2 with TRBJ2-7; 7 bases align to TRBD2. V was clipped by 7 bases and J by 4 bases; unmatched bases: 10. The CDR3 runs to 14 residues. The germline V gene encodes CDR1 SGHTA and CDR2 FQGNSA. CDR3 amino acids: CASTHRRERYEQYF. The CDR3 coding sequence is TGTGCCAGCACCCACAGGCGGGAGCGGTACGAGCAGTACTTC.

This clonotype appeared many times. The chain links TRBV6-4 to TRBJ2-1, with 8 bases aligning to TRBD2. V lost 2 bases and J lost 5; bases outside the gene matches: 2. This CDR3 region has 14 residues. Germline V CDR1 and CDR2: MRHNA, SNTAGT. CDR3 amino acids: CASSDAGGHNEQFF. The CDR3 coding sequence is TGTGCCAGCAGTGACGCGGGAGGCCACAATGAGCAGTTCTTC.

This clonotype was detected ten times or more. The V call is TRBV7-9, the J call TRBJ2-7; either TRBD1 or TRBD2 may supply D (5 bases each). V was cut by 6 bases and J by 0 bases, with 9 bases left in between. The germline V gene has CDR1 SEHNR and CDR2 FQNEAQ (reference sequence). The CDR3 length is 13 residues. This CDR3 reads CASRPGTSYEQYF. CDR3 DNA: TGTGCCAGCAGACCAGGGACCTCCTACGAGCAGTACTTC.